One T cell receptor beta chain is described in this entry. The read ends 3 residues shy of where the CDR3 ends; the end is completed using the germline J gene. Produced via immunoSEQ multiplex PCR; TCRdb's table is partial and in-frame only. The table lists around 31,000 clones. This specimen comes from a study of T cells in women clearing cervical HPV infection. About the study: With HLA typing for only a few women, HLA confounding remains possible.

V was trimmed by 6 bases and J by 5 bases, leaving 17 bases between them. The V gene's germline CDR1 is MNHEY and CDR2 SVGEGT. This CDR3 region has 14 residues. The V gene is TRBV6-2 or TRBV6-3, the J gene TRBJ2-7; D perhaps matches TRBD1 (5 bases). The source of this sequence is a woman aged 18 to 75 with a cervical HPV16 infection that either progressed to CIN3+ or cleared (not recorded which). The sample consisted of blood buffy coat. CDR3 DNA, as far as it was read: TGTGCCAGCAGCCAGGTCCAGGGTCAGGACGAG. This gives the protein CASSQVQGQDE. The whole CDR3 sequence is CASSQVQGQDEQYF.